The rows below give T cell receptor beta chains drawn from one sample of a study of PD-1 blockade in classical Hodgkin lymphoma. The protocol was immunoSEQ multiplex PCR, while the TCRdb copy is restricted to in-frame clones and leaves out a portion. The sample holds more than 140,000 clones, 78% seen once. The sequenced sample was peripheral blood mononuclear cells (PBMCs), obtained before the second cycle of nivolumab. These receptor sequences come from a human donor with classical Hodgkin lymphoma. CDR3s include the opening cysteine and the closing phenylalanine or tryptophan. A D gene is named only where the DNA matches it firmly. The size entry is marked missing in some rows and otherwise reads once, few, many or a size class.

-,TRBJ2-1,-,TRBV4-2,CASSPSGDNEQFF,TGTGCCAGCAGCCCCTCAGGGGACAATGAGCAGTTCTTC
TRBD2,TRBJ2-1,-,TRBV15,CATSMTSGYNEQFF,TGTGCCACCAGCATGACTAGCGGCTACAATGAGCAGTTCTTC
-,TRBJ1-1,-,TRBV29-1,CSVEGLDGLLATEAFF,TGCAGCGTTGAGGGCCTGGACGGACTTCTCGCCACTGAAGCTTTCTTT
-,TRBJ2-5,-,TRBV28,CASTRTETQYF,TGTGCCAGCACGAGAACGGAGACCCAGTACTTC
-,TRBJ1-2,-,TRBV5-1,CASSLGSDVGGYTF,TGCGCCAGCAGCTTGGGGTCAGACGTAGGAGGCTACACCTTC
-,TRBJ2-7,-,TRBV6-5,CASSYQTAYEQYF,TGTGCCAGCAGTTATCAGACAGCTTACGAGCAGTACTTC
-,TRBJ2-7,few,TRBV19,CASSRGHEQYF,TGTGCCAGTAGTAGAGGACACGAGCAGTACTTC
TRBD1,TRBJ2-5,-,TRBV25-1,CASSDTGTVQETQYF,TGTGCCAGCAGTGATACCGGGACAGTCCAAGAGACCCAGTACTTC
-,TRBJ1-2,-,TRBV29-1,CSVTAVFNYGYTF,TGCAGCGTTACGGCGGTATTCAACTATGGCTACACCTTC
TRBD1,TRBJ2-2,-,TRBV2,CASSGQGANTGELFF,TGTGCCAGCAGCGGACAGGGGGCGAACACCGGGGAGCTGTTTTTT
-,TRBJ1-1,-,TRBV19,CASSMDGSGEWDTEAFF,TGTGCCAGTAGTATGGACGGGTCCGGAGAGTGGGACACTGAAGCTTTCTTT